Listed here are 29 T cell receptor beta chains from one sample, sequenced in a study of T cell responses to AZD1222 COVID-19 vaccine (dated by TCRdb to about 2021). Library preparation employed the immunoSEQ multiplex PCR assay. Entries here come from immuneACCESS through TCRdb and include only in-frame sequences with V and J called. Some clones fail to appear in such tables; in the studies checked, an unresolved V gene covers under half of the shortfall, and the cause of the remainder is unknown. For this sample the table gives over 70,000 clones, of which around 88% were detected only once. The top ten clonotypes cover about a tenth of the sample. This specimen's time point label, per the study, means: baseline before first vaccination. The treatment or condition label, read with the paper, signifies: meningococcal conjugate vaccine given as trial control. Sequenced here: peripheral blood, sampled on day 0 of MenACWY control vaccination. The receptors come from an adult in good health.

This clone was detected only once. The CDR3 nucleotides read TGTGCCACAGACAGTTACTACGAGCAGTACTTC. Residues: CATDSYYEQYF. V gene TRBV6-5 combines with J gene TRBJ2-7; D is perhaps TRBD1 (5 bases). The CDR3 totals 11 residues. Germline CDR1 is MNHEY and CDR2 is SVGAGI. Deletions cut 10 bases from V and 3 bases from J, with 10 bases between.

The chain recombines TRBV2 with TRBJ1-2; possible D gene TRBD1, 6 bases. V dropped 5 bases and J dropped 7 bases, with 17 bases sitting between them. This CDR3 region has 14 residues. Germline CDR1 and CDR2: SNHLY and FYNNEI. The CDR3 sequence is CASSFSDSGRGYTF. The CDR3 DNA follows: TGTGCCAGCAGTTTTTCGGACAGCGGTCGTGGCTACACCTTC. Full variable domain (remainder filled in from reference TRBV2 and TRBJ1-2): EPEVTQTPSHQVTQMGQEVILRCVPISNHLYFYWYRQILGQKVEFLVSFYNNEISEKSEIFDDQFSVERPDGSNFTLKIRSTKLEDSAMYFCASSFSDSGRGYTFGSGTRLTVV.

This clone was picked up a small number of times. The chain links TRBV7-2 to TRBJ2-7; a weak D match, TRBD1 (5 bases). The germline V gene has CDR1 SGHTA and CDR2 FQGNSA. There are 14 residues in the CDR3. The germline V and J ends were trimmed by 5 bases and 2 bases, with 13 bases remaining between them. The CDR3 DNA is TGTGCCAGCAGCCCCAGGGAAGGGGCCTACGAGCAGTACTTC. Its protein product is CASSPREGAYEQYF.

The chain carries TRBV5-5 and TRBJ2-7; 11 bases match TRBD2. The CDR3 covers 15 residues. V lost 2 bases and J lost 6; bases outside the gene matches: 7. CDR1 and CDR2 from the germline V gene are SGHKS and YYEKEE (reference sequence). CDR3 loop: CASSLLLAGAVEQYF. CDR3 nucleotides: TGTGCCAGCAGCTTACTACTAGCGGGGGCTGTCGAGCAGTACTTC.

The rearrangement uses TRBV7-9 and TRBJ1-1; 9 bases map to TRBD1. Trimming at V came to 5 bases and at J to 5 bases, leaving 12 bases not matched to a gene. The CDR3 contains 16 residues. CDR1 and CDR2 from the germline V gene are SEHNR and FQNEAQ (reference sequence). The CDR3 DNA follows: TGTGCCAGCAGCCAAGGAGGGGGACAGGGAGGAACTGAAGCTTTCTTT. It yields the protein CASSQGGGQGGTEAFF.

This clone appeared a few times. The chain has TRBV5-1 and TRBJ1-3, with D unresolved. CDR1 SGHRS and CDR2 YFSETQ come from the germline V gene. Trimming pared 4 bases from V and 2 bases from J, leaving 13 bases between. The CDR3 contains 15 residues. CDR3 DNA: TGCGCCAGCAGCCCTCAGGCACCCCCTGGAAACACCATATATTTT. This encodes CASSPQAPPGNTIYF. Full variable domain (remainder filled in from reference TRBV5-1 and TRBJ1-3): KAGVTQTPRYLIKTRGQQVTLSCSPISGHRSVSWYQQTPGQGLQFLFEYFSETQRNKGNFPGRFSGRQFSNSRSEMNVSTLELGDSALYLCASSPQAPPGNTIYFGEGSWLTVV.

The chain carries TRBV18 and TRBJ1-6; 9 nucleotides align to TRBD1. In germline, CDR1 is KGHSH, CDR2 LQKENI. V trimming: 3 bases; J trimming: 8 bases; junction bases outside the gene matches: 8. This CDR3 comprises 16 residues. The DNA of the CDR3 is TGTGCCAGCTCACCCGGGACAGGGAGGCGGGATTCACCCCTCCACTTT. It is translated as CASSPGTGRRDSPLHF.

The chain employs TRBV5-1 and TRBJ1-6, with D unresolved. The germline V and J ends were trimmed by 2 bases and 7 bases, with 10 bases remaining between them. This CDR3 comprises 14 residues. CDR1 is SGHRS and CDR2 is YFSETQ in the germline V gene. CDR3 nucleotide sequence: TGCGCCAGCAGCTTCCCGGAGAGGAATTCACCCCTCCACTTT. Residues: CASSFPERNSPLHF.

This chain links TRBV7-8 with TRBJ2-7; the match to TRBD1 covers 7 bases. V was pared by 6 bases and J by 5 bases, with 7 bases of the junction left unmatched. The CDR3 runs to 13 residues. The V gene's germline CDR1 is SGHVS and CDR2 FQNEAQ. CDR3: CASRDRSTNEQYF. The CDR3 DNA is TGTGCCAGCAGGGACAGGTCGACGAACGAGCAGTACTTC.

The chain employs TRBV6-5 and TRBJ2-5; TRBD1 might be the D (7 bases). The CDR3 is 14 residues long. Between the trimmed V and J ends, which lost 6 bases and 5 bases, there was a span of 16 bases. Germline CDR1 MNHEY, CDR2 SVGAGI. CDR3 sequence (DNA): TGTGCCAGCAGAAACAGGGGTGGGGGGGAGACCCAGTACTTC. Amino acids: CASRNRGGGETQYF.

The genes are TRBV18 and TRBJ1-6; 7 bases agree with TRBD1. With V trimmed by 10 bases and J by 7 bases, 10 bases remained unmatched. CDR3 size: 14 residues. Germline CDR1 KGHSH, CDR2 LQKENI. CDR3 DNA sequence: TGTGCCACCGCTCGGGGACAGCAGAATTCACCCCTCCACTTT. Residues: CATARGQQNSPLHF.

CDR3 coding DNA: TGTGCCAGCAGTTACACCTCAGGACTAGCGGGTCACTCTGGGGCCAACGTCCTGACTTTC. Its translation is CASSYTSGLAGHSGANVLTF. The gene calls are TRBV6-2 or TRBV6-3 and TRBJ2-6, with 11 bases that match TRBD2. Germline assignment: CDR1 MNHEY and CDR2 SVGEGT. V trimming: 2 bases; J trimming: 0 bases; junction bases outside the gene matches: 9. The CDR3 has 20 residues.

CDR3 DNA sequence: TGCGCCAGCAGCTTGAAGGATCAGAAAGAGACCCAGTACTTC. Amino acid sequence: CASSLKDQKETQYF. The chain links TRBV5-1 to TRBJ2-5; D gene uncertain. Trimming pared 1 base from V and 3 bases from J, leaving 10 bases between. The V gene's germline CDR1 is SGHRS and CDR2 YFSETQ. The CDR3 totals 14 residues. The full variable domain, in which reference TRBV5-1 and TRBJ2-5 provide the parts outside the CDR3, is KAGVTQTPRYLIKTRGQQVTLSCSPISGHRSVSWYQQTPGQGLQFLFEYFSETQRNKGNFPGRFSGRQFSNSRSEMNVSTLELGDSALYLCASSLKDQKETQYFGPGTRLLVL.

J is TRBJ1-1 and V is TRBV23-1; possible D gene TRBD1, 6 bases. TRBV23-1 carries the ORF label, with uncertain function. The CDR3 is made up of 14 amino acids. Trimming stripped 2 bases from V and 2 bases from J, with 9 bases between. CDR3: CASSQGQTNTEAFF. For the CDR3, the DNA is TGCGCCAGCAGTCAAGGACAGACCAACACTGAAGCTTTCTTT.

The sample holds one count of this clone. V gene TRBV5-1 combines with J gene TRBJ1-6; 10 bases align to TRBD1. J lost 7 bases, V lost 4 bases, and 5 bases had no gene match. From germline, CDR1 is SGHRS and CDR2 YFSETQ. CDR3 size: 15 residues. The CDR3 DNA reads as TGCGCCAGCAGCCAGGGGACAGGGGAGAATTCACCCCTCCACTTT. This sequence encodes CASSQGTGENSPLHF.

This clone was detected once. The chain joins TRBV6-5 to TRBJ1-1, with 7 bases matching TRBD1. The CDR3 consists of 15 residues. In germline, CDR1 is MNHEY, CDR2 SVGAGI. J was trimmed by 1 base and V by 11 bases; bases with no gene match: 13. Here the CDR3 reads CADQDPGTENTEAFF. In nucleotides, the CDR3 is TGTGCCGACCAAGACCCGGGGACAGAGAACACTGAAGCTTTCTTT.

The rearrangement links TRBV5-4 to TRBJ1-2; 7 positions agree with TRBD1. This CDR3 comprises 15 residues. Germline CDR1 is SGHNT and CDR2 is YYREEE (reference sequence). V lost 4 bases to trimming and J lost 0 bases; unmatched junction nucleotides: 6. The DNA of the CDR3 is TGTGCCAGCAGCAGACAGGGAAATCCTAACTATGGCTACACCTTC. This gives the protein CASSRQGNPNYGYTF.

This chain's CDR3 is CASSTGTGDTGELFF. CDR3 DNA: TGTGCCAGTAGTACGGGGACAGGGGACACCGGGGAGCTGTTTTTT. The genes are TRBV19 and TRBJ2-2; 10 positions match TRBD1. The germline CDR1 and CDR2 sequences are LNHDA and SQIVND (reference sequence). The junction had 2 bases not matched to a gene; V was cut back by 4 bases and J by 3 bases. The CDR3 contains 15 residues.

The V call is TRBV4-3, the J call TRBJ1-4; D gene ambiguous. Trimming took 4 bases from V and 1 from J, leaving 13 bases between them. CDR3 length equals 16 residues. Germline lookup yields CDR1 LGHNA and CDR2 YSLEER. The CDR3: CASSPRTGVTNEKLFF. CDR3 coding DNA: TGCGCCAGCAGCCCCAGGACCGGGGTAACTAATGAAAAACTGTTTTTT.

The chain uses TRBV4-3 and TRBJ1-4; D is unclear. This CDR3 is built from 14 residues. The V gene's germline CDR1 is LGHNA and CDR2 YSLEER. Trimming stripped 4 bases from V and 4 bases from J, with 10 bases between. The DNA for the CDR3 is TGCGCCAGCAGCCCCATGCTGAGTAATGAAAAACTGTTTTTT. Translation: CASSPMLSNEKLFF.

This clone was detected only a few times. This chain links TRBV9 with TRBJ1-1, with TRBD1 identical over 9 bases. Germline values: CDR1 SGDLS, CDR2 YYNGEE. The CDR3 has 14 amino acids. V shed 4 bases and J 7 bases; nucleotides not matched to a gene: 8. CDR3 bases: TGTGCCAGCAGCATAGAACAGGGGGCGATTGAAGCTTTCTTT. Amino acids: CASSIEQGAIEAFF.

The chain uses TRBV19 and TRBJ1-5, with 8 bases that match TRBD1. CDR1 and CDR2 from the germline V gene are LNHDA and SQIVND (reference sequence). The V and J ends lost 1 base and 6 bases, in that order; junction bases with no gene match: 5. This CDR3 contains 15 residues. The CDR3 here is CASSIGAGGGQPQHF. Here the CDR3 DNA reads TGTGCCAGTAGTATAGGGGCAGGGGGCGGTCAGCCCCAGCATTTT.

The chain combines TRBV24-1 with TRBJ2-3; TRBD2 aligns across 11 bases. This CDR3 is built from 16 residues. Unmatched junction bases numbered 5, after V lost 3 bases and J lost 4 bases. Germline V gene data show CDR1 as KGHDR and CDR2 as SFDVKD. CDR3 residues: CATSDPLAGGPDTQYF. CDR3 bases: TGTGCCACCAGTGATCCGCTAGCGGGGGGCCCAGATACGCAGTATTTT.

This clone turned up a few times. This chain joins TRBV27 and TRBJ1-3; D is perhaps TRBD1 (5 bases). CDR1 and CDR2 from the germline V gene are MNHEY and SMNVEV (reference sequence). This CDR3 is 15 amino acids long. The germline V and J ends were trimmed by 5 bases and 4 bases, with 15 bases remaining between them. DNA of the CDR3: TGTGCCAGCAGTCTTACCGGGACCCTGGGAAACACCATATATTTT. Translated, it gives CASSLTGTLGNTIYF.

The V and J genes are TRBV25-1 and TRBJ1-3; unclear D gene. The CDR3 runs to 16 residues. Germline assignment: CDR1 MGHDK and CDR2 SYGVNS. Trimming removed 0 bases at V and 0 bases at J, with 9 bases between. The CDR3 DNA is TGTGCCAGCAGTGAATACGGCCCGGCCTCTGGAAACACCATATATTTT. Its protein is CASSEYGPASGNTIYF.

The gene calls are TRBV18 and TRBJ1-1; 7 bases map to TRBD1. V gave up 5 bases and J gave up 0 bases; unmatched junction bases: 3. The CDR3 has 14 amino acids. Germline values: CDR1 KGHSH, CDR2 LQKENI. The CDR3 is CASSKDRLNTEAFF. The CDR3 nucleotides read TGTGCCAGCTCAAAGGACAGGCTGAACACTGAAGCTTTCTTT.

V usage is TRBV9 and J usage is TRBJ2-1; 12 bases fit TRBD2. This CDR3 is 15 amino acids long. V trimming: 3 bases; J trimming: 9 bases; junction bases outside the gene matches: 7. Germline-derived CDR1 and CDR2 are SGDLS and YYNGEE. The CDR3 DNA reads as TGTGCCAGCAGCGCATCTAGCGGGGGGGCACCTGAGCAGTTCTTC. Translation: CASSASSGGAPEQFF.

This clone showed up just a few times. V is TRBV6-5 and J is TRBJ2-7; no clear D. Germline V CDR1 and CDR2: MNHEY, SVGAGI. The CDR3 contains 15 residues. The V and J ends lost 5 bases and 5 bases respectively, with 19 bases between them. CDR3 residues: CASSPTAPRTNEQYF. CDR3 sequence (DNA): TGTGCCAGCAGTCCGACGGCCCCGAGAACCAACGAGCAGTACTTC.

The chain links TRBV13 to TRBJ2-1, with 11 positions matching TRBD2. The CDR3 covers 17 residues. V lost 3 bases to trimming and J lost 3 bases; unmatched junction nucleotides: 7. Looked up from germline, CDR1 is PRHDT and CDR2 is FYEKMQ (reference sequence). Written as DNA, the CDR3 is TGTGCCAGCAGCTTTAGGGCAGGGACTAGCGGCTACAATGAGCAGTTCTTC. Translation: CASSFRAGTSGYNEQFF.